The rows below give T cell receptor beta chains drawn from one sample of a study of cytomegalovirus exposure and HLA in healthy donors. Sequencing was performed with immunoSEQ multiplex PCR; in TCRdb, only in-frame clones are kept and a portion is missing. The repertoire holds around 140,000 clones, with 65% to 85% as singletons. The sample consisted of PBMCs. The receptors here all came from a man aged 25-45 years in good health and CMV-seronegative. CDR3s include the opening cysteine and the closing phenylalanine or tryptophan. The order of the fields is D gene, V gene, CDR3 protein. D genes are given only for firm matches.

D gene: TRBD1; V gene: TRBV28; CDR3 protein: CASSTGGAGTGELFF
D gene: .; V gene: TRBV7-9; CDR3 protein: CASSLTAAGSSYNSPLHF
D gene: .; V gene: TRBV27; CDR3 protein: CASTEFQGITDTQYF
D gene: TRBD2; V gene: TRBV7-9; CDR3 protein: CASSSPSGGQETQYF
D gene: .; V gene: TRBV7-2; CDR3 protein: CASSLGLIQGGEQYF
D gene: .; V gene: TRBV7-8; CDR3 protein: CASSFLPVGTDTQYF
D gene: .; V gene: TRBV6-1; CDR3 protein: CASSVREIDPNQPQHF
D gene: .; V gene: TRBV28; CDR3 protein: CASNLPASADEQYF
D gene: .; V gene: TRBV18; CDR3 protein: CASSPTVTNQPQHF
D gene: TRBD1; V gene: TRBV27; CDR3 protein: CASWTGDVSGYTF
D gene: .; V gene: TRBV30; CDR3 protein: CAWTGLNNSPLHF
D gene: .; V gene: TRBV5-4; CDR3 protein: CASSFPGDNSPLHF
D gene: TRBD1; V gene: TRBV5-6; CDR3 protein: CASSSMDRDTEAFF
D gene: TRBD2; V gene: TRBV15; CDR3 protein: CATSGGLVLSDEQFF
D gene: TRBD2; V gene: TRBV14; CDR3 protein: CASSPSRASGHNEQFF
D gene: .; V gene: TRBV30; CDR3 protein: CASLGGGDSYNEQFF
D gene: TRBD1; V gene: TRBV11-3; CDR3 protein: CASSTGTADEQYF
D gene: TRBD1; V gene: TRBV10-1; CDR3 protein: CATQGQRGSEAFF
D gene: .; V gene: TRBV28; CDR3 protein: CASSFLGGVGEKLFF
D gene: .; V gene: TRBV5-5; CDR3 protein: CASSLGSPGANGLTF
D gene: .; V gene: TRBV4-1; CDR3 protein: CASSRGPADTQYF
D gene: TRBD2; V gene: TRBV30; CDR3 protein: CAWSGGLAETQYF
D gene: TRBD2; V gene: TRBV6-5; CDR3 protein: CASSLSGLALVYEQYF
D gene: .; V gene: TRBV6-4; CDR3 protein: CASSERNRADGYTF